The present T cell receptor (beta chain) was sequenced within a study of beta chain features in type 1 diabetes. The CDR3 contains 13 residues. CDR1 SEHNR and CDR2 FQNEAQ come from the germline V gene (reference sequence). Trimming took off 3 bases at V and 4 bases at J, with 10 bases between the two ends. This clone was found a few times. Its antigen is undetermined. The study reverse transcribed the entire isolated RNA, so it sequenced expressed TCRB transcripts. Method: immunoSEQ multiplex PCR; TCRdb's copy keeps in-frame clones and lacks some. The data show around 430,000 clones, over 25% seen once. The study, taken as a whole, reports: Diminished insertions and augmented deletions at VDJ junctions characterized type 1 diabetes patients.

The single heparinised draw taken from each donor contained about 120 mL of blood on average. Over 95% purity was reached by all sorted populations. Source material: naive CD4+ T cells from blood. This chain connects TRBV7-9 to TRBJ2-7; tentative D call: TRBD1 (6 bases). The sequence was collected from a man between 18 and 35 years old in good health. The CDR3 loop is CASSFARGYEQYF. The DNA for the CDR3 is TGTGCCAGCAGCTTTGCCAGGGGTTACGAGCAGTACTTC.